The clone carrying this T cell receptor beta chain was recorded a few times. The sample belongs to a study of T cells in Graves' hyperthyroidism and ophthalmopathy. RNA transcripts served as the template for amplifying TCR beta CDR3 regions. Carried out on the TCR CDR3, a first-round RT-PCR used the HTBI primer set. TCRdb processed the multiplex PCR reads anew with MiXCR; each CDR3 protein has one entry. The sample yields 350,000 to 450,000 distinct CDR3 sequences, about 14% seen once. The J segment lost 1 base and the V segment lost 6 bases, leaving 16 bases of the junction unmatched. Germline loops: CDR1 DFQATT, CDR2 SNEGSKA (reference sequence). The CDR3 sequence is 18 residues long.

The TCR originated in an older woman with Graves' hyperthyroidism. The chain recombines TRBV20-1 with TRBJ2-3; 10 bases are shared with TRBD2. Material for sequencing was blood. The DNA for the CDR3 is TGCAGTGCCGAGGGTGGAGCGGGAGGGGCCCCTCGCACAGATACGCAGTATTTT. It is translated as CSAEGGAGGAPRTDTQYF.